This T cell receptor (beta chain) emerged from a study of CXCR3-negative and CXCR3-positive naive CD8 T cells. For the study at large: Around 140 million TRB reads were obtained overall (about 1.5 +/- 0.3 million per library). Broader study findings: A higher hydrophobicity marked the TRB CDR3s of CXCR3-positive naive cells versus CXCR3-negative naive cells. Naive CXCR3-positive and CXCR3-negative cells shared TRBV-TRBJ usage; memory cells diverged. Both naive subsets had comparably high diversity; memory CD8+ cells much lower.

Remarks on this clonotype: Its antigen remains unidentified.

Preparation of TRB cDNA libraries relied on 5' RACE carrying UMI labels. TCRdb reprocessed the 5' RACE reads and reports one entry per CDR3 protein, with no DNA. Found here are more than 100,000 distinct CDR3 sequences; the top ten clones hold 0.41%. The CDR3 spans 15 residues. Germline V gene lookup returns CDR1 SNHLY and CDR2 FYNNEI. The sequence derives from a human donor in good health. Some clones in this sample may be carry-over from other donors' samples. The V and J genes are TRBV2 and TRBJ2-1. Sequencing input: naive CXCR3+ CD8+ T cells from blood. Indicated subset: CD45RO-CCR7+CD27+CD95- naive CD8+ T cells expressing CXCR3 (TNR3+). CDR3: CASSGSYRPYNEQFF.